The entry below describes one T cell receptor (beta chain). The V end was cut by 0 bases, the J end by 3 bases, with 17 bases between. CDR3 length equals 17 residues. Germline V lookup: CDR1 MGHRA, CDR2 YSYEKL. This entry belongs to a study of T cell changes during pregnancy in multiple sclerosis. Data came from immunoSEQ multiplex PCR; TCRdb stores just in-frame clones and leaves some out. The table records about 66,000 clones, 90% to 95% of them present only once. The chain employs TRBV4-1 and TRBJ1-1, with a possible D match to TRBD1 (5 bases). This receptor was taken from a female donor with multiple sclerosis, enrolled in a pregnancy study. The sample in question was CD8+ T cells from peripheral blood mononuclear cells, obtained before pregnancy. CDR3 DNA: TGCGCCAGCAGCCAAGAGACCCCAGGGTATGAGGACACTGAAGCTTTCTTT. Translated, it gives CASSQETPGYEDTEAFF.